Below, 5 T cell receptor beta chains from the same sample are listed, as sequenced in a study of persistence of HIV-infected CD4 T cells. These receptors are not linked to any known antigen. Sequencing used immunoSEQ version 4 in survey mode. Measured with immunoSEQ multiplex PCR; TCRdb has only the in-frame clones, and not every one. The table shows roughly 32,000 clones, with about four fifths occurring only once. The stimulus was an HIV-1 Gag 15-mer peptide pool, around 1.1 ug/peptide/mL. Memory cells lacking CD40L and CD69 with high CD45RO were sorted. This sample comprised CD4+ T cells sorted from PBMCs after approximately 20-hour stimulation, obtained from a patient who received antiretroviral therapy. The receptor source for this set is an adult woman with HIV who was CMV-seropositive.

The V gene is TRBV5-1, the J gene TRBJ2-7; the D gene is possibly TRBD2 (5 bases). Trimming removed 4 bases at V and 6 bases at J, with 20 bases between. The CDR3 has 15 amino acids. Germline CDR1 reads SGHRS; CDR2 reads YFSETQ. The CDR3 here is CASSLLATGNSEQYF. The CDR3 bases are TGCGCCAGCAGCCTATTGGCCACGGGGAATTCCGAGCAGTACTTC. Complete variable domain (other parts from reference TRBV5-1 and TRBJ2-7): KAGVTQTPRYLIKTRGQQVTLSCSPISGHRSVSWYQQTPGQGLQFLFEYFSETQRNKGNFPGRFSGRQFSNSRSEMNVSTLELGDSALYLCASSLLATGNSEQYFGPGTRLTVT.

The rearrangement joins TRBV5-1 to TRBJ2-3; no definite D call. CDR3 size: 16 residues. CDR1 and CDR2 (germline): SGHRS, YFSETQ. Trimming took off 1 base at V and 1 base at J, with 13 bases between the two ends. For the CDR3, the DNA is TGCGCCAGCAGCTTGCGACCAACCGTGGGCACAGATACGCAGTATTTT. Its protein is CASSLRPTVGTDTQYF.

This chain joins TRBV10-3 and TRBJ1-3; D not certain. CDR3 size: 16 residues. Germline V gene lookup returns CDR1 ENHRY and CDR2 SYGVKD. V was trimmed by 4 bases and J by 4 bases, leaving 17 bases between them. DNA for the CDR3: TGTGCCATCAGTGCCCAGAGCGGGATCGGGGGAAACACCATATATTTT. Amino acid sequence: CAISAQSGIGGNTIYF.

V usage is TRBV7-2 and J usage is TRBJ1-1; no firm D call. The CDR3 runs 13 residues. Germline values: CDR1 SGHTA, CDR2 FQGNSA. V was trimmed by 1 base and J by 8 bases, leaving 11 bases between them. CDR3 residues: CASSLGGRLEAFF. DNA for the CDR3: TGTGCCAGCAGCTTAGGCGGGAGGCTCGAAGCTTTCTTT.

This chain joins TRBV30 and TRBJ2-1, with 7 positions matching TRBD1. There are 13 residues in the CDR3. Germline V gene sequence: CDR1 GTSNPN, CDR2 SVGIG (reference sequence). V lost 8 bases to trimming and J lost 2 bases; unmatched junction nucleotides: 6. The CDR3 region has the DNA TGTGCCGGGATCAGGGGGACCTACAATGAGCAGTTCTTC. Protein: CAGIRGTYNEQFF.